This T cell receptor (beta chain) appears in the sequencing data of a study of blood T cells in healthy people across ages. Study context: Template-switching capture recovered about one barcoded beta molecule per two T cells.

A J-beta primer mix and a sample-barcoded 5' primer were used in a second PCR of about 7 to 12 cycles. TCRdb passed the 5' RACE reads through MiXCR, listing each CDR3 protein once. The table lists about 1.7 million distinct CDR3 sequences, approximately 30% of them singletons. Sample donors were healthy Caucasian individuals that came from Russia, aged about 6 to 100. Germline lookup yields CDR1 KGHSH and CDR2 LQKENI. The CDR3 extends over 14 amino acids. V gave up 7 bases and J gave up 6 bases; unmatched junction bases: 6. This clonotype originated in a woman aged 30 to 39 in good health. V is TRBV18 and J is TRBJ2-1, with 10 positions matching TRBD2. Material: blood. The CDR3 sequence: CASLLASGSNEQFF. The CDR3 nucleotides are TGTGCCAGCTTACTCGCTAGCGGGAGCAATGAGCAGTTCTTC. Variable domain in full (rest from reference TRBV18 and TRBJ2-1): NAGVMQNPRHLVRRRGQEARLRCSPMKGHSHVYWYRQLPEEGLKFMVYLQKENIIDESGMPKERFSAEFPKEGPSILRIQQVVRGDSAAYFCASLLASGSNEQFFGPGTRLTVL.